This T cell receptor beta chain was obtained from a study of cytomegalovirus exposure and HLA in healthy donors. General study results and limits: A likely sequencing artifact accounted for one observed cluster of highly shared sequence variants.

Germline CDR1 SNHLY, CDR2 FYNNEI. The CDR3 consists of 15 residues. Of note for this clone: Antigen specificity is unknown. Its ends do not fully match the called genes, so a read error is possible.

At the time of sampling, donors were nominally healthy, though unrecorded immune exposures were likely. The study ran its PCR with 60 Vbeta and 13 Jbeta primers. Original processing methods: It was a later analysis that counted roughly 79 million unique TCR beta chains, of which some 9.9 million were shared. The method was immunoSEQ multiplex PCR; TCRdb's version includes in-frame clones alone and lacks a portion of them. V, J and clone size are taken as reported in that table, and D and trimming were inferred from the DNA itself. The data contain 200,000 or so clones, about 82% of them singletons. The source is a man aged 25-45 years in good health and CMV-seronegative. The sequenced sample consisted of PBMCs. The V gene is TRBV2, the J gene TRBJ2-6, with a possible D match to TRBD1 (5 bases). CDR3 nucleotide sequence: TGTGCCAGCAGTCGGACGGTATCTGGGGCCAGCGTCCTGACTTTC. Translating gives CASSRTVSGASVLTF.